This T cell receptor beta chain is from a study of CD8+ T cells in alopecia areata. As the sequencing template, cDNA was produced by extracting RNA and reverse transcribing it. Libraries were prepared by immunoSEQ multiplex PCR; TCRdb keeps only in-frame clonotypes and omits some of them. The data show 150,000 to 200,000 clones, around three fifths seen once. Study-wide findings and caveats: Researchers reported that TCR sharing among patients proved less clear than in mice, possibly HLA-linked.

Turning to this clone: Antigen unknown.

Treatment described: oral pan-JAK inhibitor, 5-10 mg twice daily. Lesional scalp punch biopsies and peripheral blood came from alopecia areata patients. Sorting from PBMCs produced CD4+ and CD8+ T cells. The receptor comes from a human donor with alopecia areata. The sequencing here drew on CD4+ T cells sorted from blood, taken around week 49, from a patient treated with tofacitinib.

CDR3 sequence: CASSQSDRENQPQHF. CDR3 bases: TGCGCCAGCAGCCAGTCCGACAGGGAAAATCAGCCCCAGCATTTT. The chain carries TRBV4-1 and TRBJ1-5; the match to TRBD1 covers 7 bases. Germline V gives CDR1 MGHRA, CDR2 YSYEKL. The CDR3 has 15 amino acids. After removal of 3 bases from V and 4 bases from J, the junction contained 6 bases not matched to a gene.